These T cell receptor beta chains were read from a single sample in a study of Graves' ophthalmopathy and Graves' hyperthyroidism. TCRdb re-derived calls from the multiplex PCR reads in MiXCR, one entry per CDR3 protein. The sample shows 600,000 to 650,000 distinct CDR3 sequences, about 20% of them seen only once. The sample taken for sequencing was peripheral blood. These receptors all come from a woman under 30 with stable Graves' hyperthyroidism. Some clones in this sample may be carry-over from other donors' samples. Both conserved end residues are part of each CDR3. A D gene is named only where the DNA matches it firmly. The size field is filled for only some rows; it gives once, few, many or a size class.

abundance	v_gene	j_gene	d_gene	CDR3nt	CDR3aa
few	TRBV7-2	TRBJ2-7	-	TGTGCCAGCACCGCGAACTTCTACGAGCAGTACTTC	CASTANFYEQYF
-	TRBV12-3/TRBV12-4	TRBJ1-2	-	TGTGCCACCAGTGAACCAACAGGAAACTATGGCTACACCTTC	CATSEPTGNYGYTF
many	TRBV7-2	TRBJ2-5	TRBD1	TGTGCCAGCAGCTTGCAGACAGGGCAAGAGACCCAGTACTTC	CASSLQTGQETQYF
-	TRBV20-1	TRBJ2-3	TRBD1	TGCAGTGCTAGGGGGGACAGGGGGCGAGGTACGCAGTATTTT	CSARGDRGRGTQYF
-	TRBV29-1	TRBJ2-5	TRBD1	TGCAGCGTTGAAAATGGACAGGGGTCAGAGACCCAGTACTTC	CSVENGQGSETQYF
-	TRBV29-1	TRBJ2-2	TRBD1	TGCAGCGTTGAAGTTCGGGACAGGTCGAACACCGGGGAGCTGTTTTTT	CSVEVRDRSNTGELFF
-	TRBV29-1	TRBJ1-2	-	TGCAGCGCAAAACCGGAAGGACGGTATGGCTACACCTTC	CSAKPEGRYGYTF
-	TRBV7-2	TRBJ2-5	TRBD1	TGTGCCAGCAGCCCAAGACAGGGGGATAGGGAGACCCGGTACTTC	CASSPRQGDRETRYF
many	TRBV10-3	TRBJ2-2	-	TGTGCCATCAGTGAGTCTTCCCGGGTCGCCGGGGAGCTGTTTTTT	CAISESSRVAGELFF
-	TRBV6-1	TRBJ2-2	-	TGTGCCAGCAGTGAAGAAATCGGGACACCAACCGGGGAGCTGTTTTTT	CASSEEIGTPTGELFF
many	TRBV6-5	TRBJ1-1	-	TGTGCCAGCAGTACTTACAGGAACACTGAAGCTTTCTTT	CASSTYRNTEAFF
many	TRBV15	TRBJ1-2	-	TGTGCCACCAGCAGAGACCGGGCCTCAGGGGGCTACACCTTC	CATSRDRASGGYTF
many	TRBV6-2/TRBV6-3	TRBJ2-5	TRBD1	TGTGCCAGCAGAATCAACCGGGACAGGAAAGAGACCCAGTACTTC	CASRINRDRKETQYF
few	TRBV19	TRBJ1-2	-	TGTGCCAGTACCCCAAGGACGGATTCTGGCAGAGGCTACACCTTC	CASTPRTDSGRGYTF
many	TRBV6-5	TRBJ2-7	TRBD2	TGTGCCAGCAGTTACATGACTAGCGCCTACGAGCAGTACTTC	CASSYMTSAYEQYF
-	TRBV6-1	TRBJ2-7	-	TGTGCCAGCGTAGTAAGCTACGAGCAGTACTTC	CASVVSYEQYF
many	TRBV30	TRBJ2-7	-	TGTGCCTGGAGTGCGAGACATGGAGGCGGAGAGCAGTACTTC	CAWSARHGGGEQYF
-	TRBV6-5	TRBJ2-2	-	TGTGCCAGCAGTTCTTATTTGAACACCGGGGAGCTGTTTTTT	CASSSYLNTGELFF
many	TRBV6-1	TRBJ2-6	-	TGTGCCAGCAGTGAACAAGTGACCGGGACGACCTCTGGGGCCAACGTCCTGACTTTC	CASSEQVTGTTSGANVLTF
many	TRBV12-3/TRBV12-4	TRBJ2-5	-	TGTGCCAGCAGTTCTGTTCGGGAGACCCAGTACTTC	CASSSVRETQYF
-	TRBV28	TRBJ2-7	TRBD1	TGTGCCAGCACCTCCGGGACAGGGGTGAACTACGAGCAGTACTTC	CASTSGTGVNYEQYF
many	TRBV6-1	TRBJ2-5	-	TGTGCCAGCCTTGGGTCATCCGAGACCCAGTACTTC	CASLGSSETQYF
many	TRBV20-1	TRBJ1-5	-	TGCAGTGCTAGAGATCCAGCCGGGCAAAGCAATCAGCCCCAGCATTTT	CSARDPAGQSNQPQHF
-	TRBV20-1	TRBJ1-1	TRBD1	TGCAGTGCTAGGAGGGACAGGCCCCTGAACACTGAAGCTTTCTTT	CSARRDRPLNTEAFF
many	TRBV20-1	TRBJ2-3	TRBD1	TGCAGTGCTAGTACGGACAGGGATTTCACAGATACGCAGTATTTT	CSASTDRDFTDTQYF
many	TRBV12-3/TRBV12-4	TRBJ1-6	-	TGTGCCAGCAGTTTCTCGCATAATTCACCCCTCCACTTT	CASSFSHNSPLHF
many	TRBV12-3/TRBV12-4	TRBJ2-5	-	TGTGCCAGCAGTTGGGGGGGGCGGGAGACCCAGTACTTC	CASSWGGRETQYF
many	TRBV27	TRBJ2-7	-	TGTGCCAGCAGTAGTACAGCTCCCTACGAGCAGTACTTC	CASSSTAPYEQYF
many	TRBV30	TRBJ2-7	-	TGTGCCTGGGGGCAAGGGTCGGGCGAGCAGTACTTC	CAWGQGSGEQYF
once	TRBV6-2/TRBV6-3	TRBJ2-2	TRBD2	TGTGCCAGCAGCTCTGGCGGGAGGGCCCTCGCCGGGGAGCTGTTTTTT	CASSSGGRALAGELFF
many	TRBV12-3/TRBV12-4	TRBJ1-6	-	TGTGCCAGCAGCCGCGACGGGGGATATAATTCACCCCTCCACTTT	CASSRDGGYNSPLHF
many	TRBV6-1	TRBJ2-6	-	TGTGCCAGCAGAAAAGGGACCGGCTCTGGGGCCAACGTCCTGACTTTC	CASRKGTGSGANVLTF
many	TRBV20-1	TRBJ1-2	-	TGCAGTGCTCTAAACAGGGATGACTATGGCTACACCTTC	CSALNRDDYGYTF
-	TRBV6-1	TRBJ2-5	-	TGTGCCAGCAGACCGGACGGAGAGACCCAGTACTTC	CASRPDGETQYF
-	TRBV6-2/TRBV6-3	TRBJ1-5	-	TGTGCCAGCAGCTACCTGGGCGGGGCGCCCCAGCATTTT	CASSYLGGAPQHF
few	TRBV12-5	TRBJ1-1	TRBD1	TGTGCTAGTGCCCCACAGGGGGCGTCCACTGAAGCTTTCTTT	CASAPQGASTEAFF
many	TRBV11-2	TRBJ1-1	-	TGTGCCAGCAGCCTTGGGACCTCTTCTGAAGCTTTCTTT	CASSLGTSSEAFF